This T cell receptor (beta chain) was documented in a study of OX40 agonist ivuxolimab in advanced cancers. About the study as a whole: Ivuxolimab was an agonistic, fully human IgG2 monoclonal antibody directed against OX40 (CD134), a costimulatory receptor. Three dose-escalation patients achieved partial responses, one with hepatocellular carcinoma and two with cutaneous melanoma. Among the 50 to 55 dose-escalation patients, 19 had hepatocellular carcinoma, 15 or so melanoma, 9 renal cell carcinoma and 9 head and neck cancer. The purpose of peripheral TCRbeta sequencing was to test whether ivuxolimab changed TCR sequence diversity and led to clonal T-cell expansion. Patients were allowed to have had prior anti-PD-1, anti-PD-L1 or anti-CTLA-4 therapy, and around 43% of the dose-escalation patients had been treated with checkpoint inhibitors. Intravenous ivuxolimab was administered to patients every 2 weeks at six dose levels: 0.01, 0.1, 0.3, 1.5, 3 and 10 mg/kg. The paper reports the monotherapy dose-escalation portion (N of about 47 patients) of the phase I ivuxolimab trial. In the dose-escalation cohort, 82.7% of patients were male, and the mean age was roughly 60 years, with a range of roughly 20 to 80.

Including cysteine and phenylalanine, the CDR3 has 16 amino acids. The CDR3 DNA has 48 bases and is translated from base 1. Trimming removed 5 bases from V and 2 bases from J, leaving 13 bases between the germline ends. For CDR1 and CDR2, the germline V gene lists MGHRA and YSYEKL. Summary of the overall study and its limitations: Low levels of normalized T-cell clonal expansion were also seen in some patients who did not respond. The antigen specificity of the peripheral T cells that underwent clonal expansion was not determined. After ivuxolimab, expanded clones were on average more numerous among CD8+ T cells than among CD4+ T cells. In the 0.1-3.0 mg/kg groups, partial responders were among the patients with the lowest normalized peripheral clonal expansion, particularly in CD8+ T cells. At doses of 0.1 to 3.0 mg/kg, clonal expansion of both CD4+ and CD8+ blood T cells was observed from baseline to week 6.

The trial excluded patients who had a history of autoimmune disease or were on systemic immunosuppression. Peripheral blood for TCR sequencing was drawn from every dose cohort at baseline, at cycle 4 day 1 and at cycle 7 day 1. The samples were drawn from a first-in-human, open-label, multicenter phase I dose-escalation trial of ivuxolimab. The trial enrolled adults with locally advanced or metastatic head and neck squamous cell, hepatocellular, melanoma or renal cell carcinoma. Before TCR sequencing, CD4+ T cells and CD8+ T cells were sorted from peripheral blood as separate populations. As for this clone: It lacks a known antigen. There are no base qualities to consult, and no much larger clone falls within one base.

For sequencing of the TCRbeta CDR3 region, genomic DNA was extracted from the sorted cells. TCRbeta CDR3 regions were sequenced using the immunoSEQ Assay. TCRdb retrieved this table from immuneACCESS and kept in-frame rearrangements only. Not all clones are present; in checked studies, unresolved V genes account for under half, and no reason is known for the remainder. For this sample the table gives over 100,000 clones, of which roughly 91% were detected only once. The biggest ten clones account for approximately 0.93% of the sample. The receptor's source is an adult with an advanced solid tumor such as melanoma, head and neck, liver or kidney cancer. This specimen was CD4+ or CD8+ T cells sorted from blood, taken in a trial of the OX40 agonist ivuxolimab. The receptor chain draws on TRBV4-1 and TRBJ1-6; the D gene is unclear. The DNA reads as follows: TGCGCCAGCAGCTCAGTCCTAAGCGCCTATAATTCACCCCTCCACTTT. It encodes CASSSVLSAYNSPLHF.